This T cell receptor (beta chain) was recorded in a study of response to subunit inactivated influenza vaccine. Study findings and constraints: The authors offered the suggestion that each seasonal influenza vaccination recruits few new T cells.

This clonotype was seen more than once but under ten times. Its antigen is still unknown. In TCRdb, the RT-PCR reads were re-called with MiXCR into one record per CDR3 protein. This sample carries about 780,000 distinct CDR3 sequences, approximately 18% of them seen once, and the ten largest clones take roughly a tenth. The sequencing here drew on PBMCs from blood, taken 4 to 6 days after vaccination. This clonotype was obtained from a man aged 50 to 60 who received an inactivated influenza vaccine.

This chain's CDR3 is CAGNRDGNEKLFF. DNA of the CDR3: TGTGCCGGAAACAGGGATGGTAATGAAAAACTGTTTTTT. V usage is TRBV7-9 and J usage is TRBJ1-4; possibly TRBD1 for D (6 bases). Germline CDR1 and CDR2: SEHNR and FQNEAQ (reference sequence). Trimming cost V 11 bases and J 4 bases, with 14 bases left between them. This CDR3 spans 13 amino acids.